The 5 T cell receptor beta chains reported below all come from one sample, sequenced in a study of technical replicates of blood from several donors. TCRdb's table, derived via immunoSEQ multiplex PCR, lists solely in-frame clones and lacks some. The sample has roughly 90,000 clones, approximately 90% seen once. The sequencing input was T cells isolated from PBMCs. These receptor sequences come from a human donor in good health.

This sequence joins TRBV11-2 and TRBJ1-3, with a possible D match to TRBD1 (6 bases). The CDR3 consists of 16 residues. The ends were cut back, 5 bases at V and 2 bases at J, with 16 bases in the middle. Germline values: CDR1 SGHAT, CDR2 FQNNGV. CDR3 protein: CASSDGKNRAGNTIYF. The CDR3, as DNA: TGTGCCAGCAGCGACGGGAAAAACAGGGCTGGAAACACCATATATTTT.

The V gene is TRBV19, the J gene TRBJ1-4, with TRBD1 as a possible D gene (5 bases). Germline CDR1 reads LNHDA; CDR2 reads SQIVND (reference sequence). CDR3 length: 14 amino acids. The V gene lost 6 bases and the J gene lost 5 bases, with 13 bases spanning the gap. CDR3 sequence (DNA): TGTGCCAGTAGCCCGGGACTACCGAATGAAAAACTGTTTTTT. The encoded protein is CASSPGLPNEKLFF.

The V call is TRBV28, the J call TRBJ2-1, with 13 bases aligning to TRBD2. Unmatched junction bases numbered 14, after V lost 5 bases and J lost 7 bases. This CDR3 spans 18 amino acids. From germline, CDR1 is MDHEN and CDR2 SYDVKM. CDR3 in DNA: TGTGCCAGCAGTCCCTTCGACTATACTAGCGGGAGGGGGAATGAGCAGTTCTTC. It specifies CASSPFDYTSGRGNEQFF.

The rearrangement links TRBV11-2 to TRBJ1-5; D gene ambiguous. Between the trimmed V and J ends, which lost 0 bases and 3 bases, there was a span of 3 bases. CDR3 length equals 13 residues. From germline, CDR1 is SGHAT and CDR2 FQNNGV. The CDR3 region is CASSLDHNQPQHF. In DNA form, the CDR3 reads TGTGCCAGCAGCTTAGATCACAATCAGCCCCAGCATTTT.

This rearrangement joins TRBV5-4 to TRBJ2-3; possible D gene TRBD1, 8 bases. Trimming pared 4 bases from V and 1 base from J, leaving 19 bases between. Per germline, CDR1 SGHNT and CDR2 YYREEE (reference sequence). This CDR3 is 17 amino acids long. For the CDR3, the DNA is TGTGCCAGCAGCGGTCGTACAGGGGGGGCTGGCACAGATACGCAGTATTTT. The encoded protein is CASSGRTGGAGTDTQYF. Variable domain in full (rest from reference TRBV5-4 and TRBJ2-3): ETGVTQSPTHLIKTRGQQVTLRCSSQSGHNTVSWYQQALGQGPQFIFQYYREEENGRGNFPPRFSGLQFPNYSSELNVNALELDDSALYLCASSGRTGGAGTDTQYFGPGTRLTVL.